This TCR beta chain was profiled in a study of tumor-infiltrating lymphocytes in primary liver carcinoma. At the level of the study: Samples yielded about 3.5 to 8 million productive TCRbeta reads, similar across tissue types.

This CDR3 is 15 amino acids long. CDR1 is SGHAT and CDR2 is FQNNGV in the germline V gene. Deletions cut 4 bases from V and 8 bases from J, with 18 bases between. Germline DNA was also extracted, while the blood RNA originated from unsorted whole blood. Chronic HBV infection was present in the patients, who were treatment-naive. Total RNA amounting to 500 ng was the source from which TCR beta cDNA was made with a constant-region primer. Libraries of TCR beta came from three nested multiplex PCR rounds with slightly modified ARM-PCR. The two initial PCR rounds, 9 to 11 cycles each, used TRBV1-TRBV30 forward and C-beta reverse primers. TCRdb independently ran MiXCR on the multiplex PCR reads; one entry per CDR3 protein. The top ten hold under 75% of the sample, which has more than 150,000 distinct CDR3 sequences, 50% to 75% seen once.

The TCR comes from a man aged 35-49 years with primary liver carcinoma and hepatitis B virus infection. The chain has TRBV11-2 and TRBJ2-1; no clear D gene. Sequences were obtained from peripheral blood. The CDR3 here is CASSSRSRIGYEQFF. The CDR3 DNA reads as TGTGCCAGCAGCTCTCGGAGCCGGATCGGTTATGAGCAGTTCTTC.